This TCR beta chain is drawn from a study of Ad26.COV2.S vaccination and SARS-CoV-2 variants. Study-level background: Once or twice, 56 days apart, Ad26.COV2.S was delivered intramuscularly.

Findings and caveats of the study: There was a possibility that the TCR breadth and depth analyses underestimated total T cell responses. Placebo recipients trailed vaccine recipients in spike-specific TCR breadth.

The method was immunoSEQ multiplex PCR; TCRdb's version includes in-frame clones alone and lacks a portion of them. The sample carries roughly 460,000 clones, 89% recorded once. Sample treatment: some 19 received Ad26.COV2.S at low or high dose, single or two shots; roughly five received placebo; per-sample allocation not given. All samples were drawn on day 63, counting from the first vaccine or placebo injection. Worth noting for this clone: As yet, its antigen is unknown.

This CDR3 is 17 amino acids long. V gave up 0 bases and J gave up 2 bases; unmatched junction bases: 8. Germline V gives CDR1 MNHEY, CDR2 SMNVEV (reference sequence). The sequenced sample was peripheral blood, obtained in a trial of Ad26.COV2.S vaccine versus placebo. The rearrangement uses TRBV27 and TRBJ2-7; the match to TRBD2 covers 9 bases. The sequence derives from a person aged 18-65 years who received the Ad26.COV2.S COVID-19 vaccine or a placebo. The CDR3 region has the DNA TGTGCCAGCAGTTTATCGTTCGGGACTAGCCGAGCCTACGAGCAGTACTTC. This translates into CASSLSFGTSRAYEQYF.